This TCR beta chain stems from a study of T cell repertoires in cytomegalovirus infection. Overall study: An indication of both CMV infection and matching HLA type came from public TCR beta signatures.

TCRdb recomputed calls from the reads with MiXCR, one row per CDR3 protein. The data contain about 300,000 distinct CDR3 sequences, about 8.8% of them singletons. This clonotype was seen repeatedly, ten times or more. CDR1 and CDR2 from the germline V gene are SGHVS and FQNEAQ. V was pared by 10 bases and J by 3 bases, with 11 bases of the junction left unmatched. This CDR3 spans 15 amino acids. The rearrangement uses TRBV7-8 and TRBJ2-1, with TRBD1 identical over 8 bases. The origin of this receptor is a human donor in good health (CMV status not recorded). Some clones in this sample may be carry-over from other donors' samples. The material sequenced was PBMCs. The DNA of the CDR3 is TGTGCCATCCCAAGGGGAGGACAGGGCTACAATGAGCAGTTCTTC. The encoded protein is CAIPRGGQGYNEQFF.